This TCR beta chain comes out of a study of human T cells and chemical hapten exposure. Trimming removed 6 bases at V and 5 bases at J, with 10 bases between. Germline V gene sequence: CDR1 MDHEN, CDR2 SYDVKM. CDR3 size: 12 residues. TCRdb recomputed calls from the RACE reads with MiXCR, one row per CDR3 protein. Of over 80,000 distinct CDR3 sequences in the sample, around 9.9% were seen once. The time point is: patch test 3, about 24 weeks after DPC sensitization. This sample's treatment: therapeutic diphenylcyclopropenone sensitization with weekly scalp DPC. The chain links TRBV28 to TRBJ2-5; D uncertain. This TCR was recovered from a young woman with alopecia areata. Some clones in this sample may be carry-over from other donors' samples. The source material was whole blood, sampled in connection with sensitization to the hapten diphenylcyclopropenone (DPC). DNA of the CDR3: TGTGCCAGCAGATCCACCTATGAGACCCAGTACTTC. The encoded protein is CASRSTYETQYF.